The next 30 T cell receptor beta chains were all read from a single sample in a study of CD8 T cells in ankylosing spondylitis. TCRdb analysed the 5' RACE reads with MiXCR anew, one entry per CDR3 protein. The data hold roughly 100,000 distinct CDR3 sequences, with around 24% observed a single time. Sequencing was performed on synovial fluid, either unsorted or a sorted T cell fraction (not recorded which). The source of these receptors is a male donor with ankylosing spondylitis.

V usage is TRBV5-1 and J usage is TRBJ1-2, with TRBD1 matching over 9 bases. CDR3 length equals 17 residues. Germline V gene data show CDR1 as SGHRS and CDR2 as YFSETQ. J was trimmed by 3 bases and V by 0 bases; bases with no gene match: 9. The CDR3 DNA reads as TGCGCCAGCAGCTTGGCCGGGACAGGGCAGCTGGACTATGGCTACACCTTC. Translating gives CASSLAGTGQLDYGYTF.

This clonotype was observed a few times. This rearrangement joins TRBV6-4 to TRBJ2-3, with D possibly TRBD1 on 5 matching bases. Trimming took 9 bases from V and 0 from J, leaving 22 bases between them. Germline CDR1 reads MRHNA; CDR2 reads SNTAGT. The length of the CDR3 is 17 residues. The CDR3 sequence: CASGCRDGKDSTDTQYF. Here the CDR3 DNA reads TGTGCCAGTGGCTGCAGGGATGGCAAGGATAGCACAGATACGCAGTATTTT.

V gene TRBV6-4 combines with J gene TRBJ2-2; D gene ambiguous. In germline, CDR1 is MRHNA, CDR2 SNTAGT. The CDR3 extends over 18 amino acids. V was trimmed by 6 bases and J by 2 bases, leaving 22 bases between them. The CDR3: CASSFLKGPILNTGELFF. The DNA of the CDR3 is TGTGCCAGCAGCTTTTTGAAGGGCCCGATCCTCAACACCGGGGAGCTGTTTTTT.

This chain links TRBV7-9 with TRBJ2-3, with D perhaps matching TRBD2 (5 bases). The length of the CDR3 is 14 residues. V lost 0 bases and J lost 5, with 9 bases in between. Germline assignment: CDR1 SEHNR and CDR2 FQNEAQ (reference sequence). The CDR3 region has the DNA TGTGCCAGCAGCTTAGCGGGAGCAGTAGATACGCAGTATTTT. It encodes CASSLAGAVDTQYF.

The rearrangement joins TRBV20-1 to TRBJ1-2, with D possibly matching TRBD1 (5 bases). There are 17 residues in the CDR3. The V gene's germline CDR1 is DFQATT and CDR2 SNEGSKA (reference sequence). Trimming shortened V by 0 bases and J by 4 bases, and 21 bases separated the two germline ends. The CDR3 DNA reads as TGCAGTGCTAGAGATCCCCGGACAAACCCGTCACCCTATGGCTACACCTTC. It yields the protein CSARDPRTNPSPYGYTF.

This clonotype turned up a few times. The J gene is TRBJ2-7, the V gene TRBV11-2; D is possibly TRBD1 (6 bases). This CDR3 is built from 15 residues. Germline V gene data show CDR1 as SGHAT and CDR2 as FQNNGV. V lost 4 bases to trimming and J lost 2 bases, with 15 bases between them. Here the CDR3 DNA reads TGTGCCAGCAGCTCAAGCCTAGGGACACCCTACGAGCAGTACGTC. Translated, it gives CASSSSLGTPYEQYV.

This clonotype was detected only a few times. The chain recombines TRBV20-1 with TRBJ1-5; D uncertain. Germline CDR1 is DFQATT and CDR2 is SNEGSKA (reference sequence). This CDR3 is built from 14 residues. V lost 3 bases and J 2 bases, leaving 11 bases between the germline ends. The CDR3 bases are TGCAGTGCTAGGAGTGGGTTTGGCAATCAGCCCCAGCATTTT. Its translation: CSARSGFGNQPQHF.

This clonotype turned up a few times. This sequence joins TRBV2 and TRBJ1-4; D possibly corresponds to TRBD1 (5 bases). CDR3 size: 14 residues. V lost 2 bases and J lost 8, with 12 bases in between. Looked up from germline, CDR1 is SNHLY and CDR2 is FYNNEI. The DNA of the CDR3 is TGTGCCAGCAGTGAATGGCAGGGTGGCGAAAAACTGTTTTTT. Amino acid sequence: CASSEWQGGEKLFF.

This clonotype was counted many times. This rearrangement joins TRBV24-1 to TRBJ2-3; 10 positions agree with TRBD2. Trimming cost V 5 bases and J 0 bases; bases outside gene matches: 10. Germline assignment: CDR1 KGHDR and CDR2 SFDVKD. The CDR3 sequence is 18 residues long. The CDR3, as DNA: TGTGCCACCAGTGCCCTCGCCACTAGCGGGACTAGCACAGATACGCAGTATTTT. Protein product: CATSALATSGTSTDTQYF.

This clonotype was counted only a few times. CDR3 DNA: TGTGCCAGCAGCTTTAGCGGGAGGGCCAGTAATGAGCAGTTCTTC. Translated: CASSFSGRASNEQFF. J is TRBJ2-1 and V is TRBV7-8, with TRBD2 matching 11 bases. Germline V gene data show CDR1 as SGHVS and CDR2 as FQNEAQ. V lost 3 bases, J lost 7 bases, and 5 bases stayed unmatched. CDR3 size: 15 residues.

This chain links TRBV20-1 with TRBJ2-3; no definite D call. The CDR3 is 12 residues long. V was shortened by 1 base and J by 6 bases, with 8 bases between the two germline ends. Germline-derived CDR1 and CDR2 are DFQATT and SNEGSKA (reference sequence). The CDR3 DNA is TGCAGTGCTAGAGCGGCCCCCGATACGCAGTATTTT. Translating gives CSARAAPDTQYF.

The CDR3 loop reads CSARDPLSGRRNEQFF. The CDR3 DNA reads TGCAGTGCTAGAGACCCCCTCTCAGGACGGAGGAATGAGCAGTTCTTC. This chain uses TRBV20-1 with TRBJ2-1; D possibly corresponds to TRBD2 (5 bases). V lost 0 bases, J lost 7 bases, and 19 bases lay in between. Germline V gives CDR1 DFQATT, CDR2 SNEGSKA (reference sequence). The CDR3 is 16 amino acids.

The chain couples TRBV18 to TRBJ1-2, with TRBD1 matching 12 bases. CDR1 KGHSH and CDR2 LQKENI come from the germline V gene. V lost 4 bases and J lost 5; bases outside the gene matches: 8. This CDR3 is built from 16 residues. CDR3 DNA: TGTGCCAGCTCACTCGGGACAGGGGGCGCGGGATATGGCTACACCTTC. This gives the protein CASSLGTGGAGYGYTF.

The CDR3 region is CSASPYGTSGRASEQFF. The CDR3 nucleotides are TGCAGTGCCTCGCCTTATGGGACTAGCGGGAGGGCGAGTGAGCAGTTCTTC. The genes are TRBV20-1 and TRBJ2-1, with TRBD2 identical over 16 bases. Germline values: CDR1 DFQATT, CDR2 SNEGSKA (reference sequence). Trimming took 6 bases from V and 9 from J; bases not matched to a gene: 14. CDR3 length equals 17 residues.

The CDR3 here is CATSDPGTSGNNEQFF. Here the CDR3 DNA reads TGTGCCACCAGTGACCCCGGGACTAGCGGAAACAATGAGCAGTTCTTC. This chain joins TRBV24-1 and TRBJ2-1; 11 nucleotides line up with TRBD2. Germline trimming cut 4 bases from V and 5 bases from J; bases unmatched to any gene: 6. Germline V gene sequence: CDR1 KGHDR, CDR2 SFDVKD. The CDR3 sequence is 16 residues long.

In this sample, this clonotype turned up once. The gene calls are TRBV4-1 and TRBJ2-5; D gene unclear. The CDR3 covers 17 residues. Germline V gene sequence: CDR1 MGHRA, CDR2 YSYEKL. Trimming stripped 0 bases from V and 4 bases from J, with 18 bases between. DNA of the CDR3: TGCGCCAGCAGCCAAGATTTTTTTGGAGTAGGAAGAGAGACCCAGTACTTC. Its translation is CASSQDFFGVGRETQYF.

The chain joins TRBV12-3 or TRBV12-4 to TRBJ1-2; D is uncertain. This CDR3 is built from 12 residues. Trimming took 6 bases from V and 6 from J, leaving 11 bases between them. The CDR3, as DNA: TGTGCCAGCAGACCTCTGGGTCATGGCTACACCTTC. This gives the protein CASRPLGHGYTF.

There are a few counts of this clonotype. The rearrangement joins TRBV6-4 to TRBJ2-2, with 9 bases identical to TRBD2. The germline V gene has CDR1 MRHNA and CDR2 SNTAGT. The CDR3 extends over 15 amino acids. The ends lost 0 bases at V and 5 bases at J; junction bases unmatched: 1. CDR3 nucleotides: TGTGCCAGCAGTGACTCGACTAGCGGAACCGGGGAGCTGTTTTTT. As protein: CASSDSTSGTGELFF.

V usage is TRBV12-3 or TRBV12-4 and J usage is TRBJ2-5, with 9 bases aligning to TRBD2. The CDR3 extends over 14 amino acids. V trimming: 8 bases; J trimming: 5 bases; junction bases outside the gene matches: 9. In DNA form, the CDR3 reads TGTGCCAGCGGCATAGCGGGAGTGTGGGAGACCCAGTACTTC. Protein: CASGIAGVWETQYF.

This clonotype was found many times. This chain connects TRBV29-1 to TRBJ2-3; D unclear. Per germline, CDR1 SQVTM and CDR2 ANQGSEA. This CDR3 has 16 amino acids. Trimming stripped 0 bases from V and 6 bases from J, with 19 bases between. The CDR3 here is CSVEEQVTRAGDTQYF. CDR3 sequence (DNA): TGCAGCGTTGAAGAGCAAGTGACCAGAGCTGGGGATACGCAGTATTTT.

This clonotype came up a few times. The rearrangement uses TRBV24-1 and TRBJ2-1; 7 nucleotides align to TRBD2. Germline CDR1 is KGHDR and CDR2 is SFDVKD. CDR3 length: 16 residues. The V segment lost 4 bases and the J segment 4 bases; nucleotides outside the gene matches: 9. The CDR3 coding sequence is TGTGCCACCAGTGACCCAAGCGGGATCCCTTACAATGAGCAGTTCTTC. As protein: CATSDPSGIPYNEQFF.

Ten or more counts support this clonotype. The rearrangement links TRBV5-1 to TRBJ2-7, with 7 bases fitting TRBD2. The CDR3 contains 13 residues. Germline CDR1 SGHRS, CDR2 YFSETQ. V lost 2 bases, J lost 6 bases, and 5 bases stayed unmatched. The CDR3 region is CASSLGLEGEQYF. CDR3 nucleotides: TGCGCCAGCAGCTTAGGACTAGAAGGCGAGCAGTACTTC. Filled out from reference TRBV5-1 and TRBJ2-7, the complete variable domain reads KAGVTQTPRYLIKTRGQQVTLSCSPISGHRSVSWYQQTPGQGLQFLFEYFSETQRNKGNFPGRFSGRQFSNSRSEMNVSTLELGDSALYLCASSLGLEGEQYFGPGTRLTVT.

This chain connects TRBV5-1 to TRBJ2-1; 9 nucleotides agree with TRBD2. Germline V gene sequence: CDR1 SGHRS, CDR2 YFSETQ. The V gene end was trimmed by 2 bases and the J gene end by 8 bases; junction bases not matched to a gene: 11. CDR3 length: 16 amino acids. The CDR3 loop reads CASSLSRGLAGDEQFF. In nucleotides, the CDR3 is TGCGCCAGCAGCTTAAGCCGGGGACTAGCTGGCGATGAGCAGTTCTTC.

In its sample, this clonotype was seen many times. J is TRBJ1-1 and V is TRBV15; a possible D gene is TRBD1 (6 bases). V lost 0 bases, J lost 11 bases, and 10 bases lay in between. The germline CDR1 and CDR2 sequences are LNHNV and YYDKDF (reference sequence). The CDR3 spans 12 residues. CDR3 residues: CATSREQGRAFF. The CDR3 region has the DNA TGTGCCACCAGCAGAGAACAGGGCCGGGCTTTCTTT.

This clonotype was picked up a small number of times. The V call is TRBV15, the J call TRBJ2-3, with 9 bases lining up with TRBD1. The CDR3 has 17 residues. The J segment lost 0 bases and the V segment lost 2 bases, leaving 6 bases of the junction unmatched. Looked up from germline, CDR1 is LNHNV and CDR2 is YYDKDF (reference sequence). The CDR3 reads CATSRKGQGGSTDTQYF. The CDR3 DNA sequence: TGTGCCACCAGCAGAAAGGGACAGGGAGGGAGCACAGATACGCAGTATTTT.

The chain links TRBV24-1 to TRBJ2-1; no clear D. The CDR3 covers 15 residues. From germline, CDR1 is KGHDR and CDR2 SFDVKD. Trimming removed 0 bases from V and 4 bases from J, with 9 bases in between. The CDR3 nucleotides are TGTGCCACCAGTGATTTGAAAGGGAATTACAATGAGCAGTTCTTC. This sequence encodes CATSDLKGNYNEQFF.

DNA of the CDR3: TGTGCCAGCAGTTACCTACAGGGGGCCGGGAGCAATCAGCCCCAGCATTTT. Translated, it gives CASSYLQGAGSNQPQHF. V usage is TRBV12-3 or TRBV12-4 and J usage is TRBJ1-5, with 9 positions matching TRBD1. V lost 4 bases and J lost 1; bases outside the gene matches: 8. CDR3 length: 17 residues.

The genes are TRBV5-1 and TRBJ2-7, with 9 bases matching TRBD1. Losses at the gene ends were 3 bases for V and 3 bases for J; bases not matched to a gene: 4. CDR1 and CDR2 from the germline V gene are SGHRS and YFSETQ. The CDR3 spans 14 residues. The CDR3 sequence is CASSSGQGDYEQYV. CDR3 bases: TGCGCCAGCAGCTCGGGACAGGGCGACTACGAGCAGTACGTC.

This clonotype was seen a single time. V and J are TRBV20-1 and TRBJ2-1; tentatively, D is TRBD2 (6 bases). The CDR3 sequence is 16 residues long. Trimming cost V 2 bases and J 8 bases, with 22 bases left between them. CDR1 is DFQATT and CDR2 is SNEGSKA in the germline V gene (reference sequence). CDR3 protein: CSARRGTRAWEDEQFF. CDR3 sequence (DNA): TGCAGTGCTAGACGGGGTACGCGGGCATGGGAGGATGAGCAGTTCTTC.

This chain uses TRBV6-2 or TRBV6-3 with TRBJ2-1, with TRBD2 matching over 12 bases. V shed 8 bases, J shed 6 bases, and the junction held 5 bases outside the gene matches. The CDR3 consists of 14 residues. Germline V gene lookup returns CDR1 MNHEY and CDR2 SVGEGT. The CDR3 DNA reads TGTGCCAGCGTCCTAGCGGGAGGGCGCAATGAGCAGTTCTTC. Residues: CASVLAGGRNEQFF.